This T cell receptor (beta chain) was sequenced for a study of T cells in Graves' hyperthyroidism and ophthalmopathy. Regions amplified from RNA transcripts were the TCR beta CDR3 regions. An initial round of RT-PCR targeting the TCR CDR3 relied on the HTBI primer set. Via MiXCR, TCRdb re-called the multiplex PCR reads, giving one row per CDR3 protein. The sample lists around 800,000 distinct CDR3 sequences; over 35% were seen once. Regarding the study as a whole: Before onset, by a median of approximately 6.8 months, the model predicted ophthalmopathy. Most thyroid-expanded clonotypes above 0.001 were also found in blood.

Graves' hyperthyroidism qualified as stable when ophthalmopathy did not progress within 18 months. An approximately 9.4 ml volume of fresh peripheral blood provided the PBMCs. The CDR3 is 17 residues long. Germline CDR1 reads SGHVS; CDR2 reads FQNEAQ. J was trimmed by 0 bases and V by 4 bases; bases with no gene match: 8. As regards this clonotype: The antigen is unknown.

Sequenced material: blood. This TCR derives from a man younger than 35 with Graves' hyperthyroidism. This chain links TRBV7-8 with TRBJ1-1, with 10 bases that match TRBD1. The CDR3 DNA is TGTGCCAGCAGCTCCTGGACAGGGGGGCACATGAACACTGAAGCTTTCTTT. This gives the protein CASSSWTGGHMNTEAFF.